The next 4 T cell receptor beta chains were all read from a single sample in a study of cytomegalovirus exposure and HLA in healthy donors. The PCR made use of 60 Vbeta and 13 Jbeta primers. Data came from immunoSEQ multiplex PCR; TCRdb stores just in-frame clones and leaves some out. This sample has some 170,000 clones, with around 77% found just once. The sequencing sample was made of PBMCs. Every receptor here comes from a man between 60 and 75 years old in good health and CMV-seronegative.

This chain connects TRBV19 to TRBJ2-1; 7 positions match TRBD2. Germline assignment: CDR1 LNHDA and CDR2 SQIVND (reference sequence). This CDR3 has 11 residues. Trimming at V came to 1 base and at J to 12 bases, leaving 0 bases not matched to a gene. CDR3 nucleotides: TGTGCCAGTAGTATAGCGGGGGGGCAGTTCTTC. It specifies CASSIAGGQFF.

The V call is TRBV28, the J call TRBJ1-5; 8 nucleotides align to TRBD1. Germline assignment: CDR1 MDHEN and CDR2 SYDVKM. This CDR3 region has 14 residues. V lost 5 bases, J lost 5 bases, and 5 bases stayed unmatched. The DNA of the CDR3 is TGTGCCAGCAGTCAGGGGGCAGGGGATCAGCCCCAGCATTTT. Protein product: CASSQGAGDQPQHF.

This rearrangement joins TRBV27 to TRBJ2-4; the D is unclear. The ends were cut back, 3 bases at V and 6 bases at J, with 9 bases in the middle. The CDR3 extends over 13 amino acids. Per the germline V gene, CDR1 is MNHEY and CDR2 is SMNVEV (reference sequence). CDR3 nucleotide sequence: TGTGCCAGCAGTTTTAGCAGAAGAAACATTCAGTACTTC. Amino acids: CASSFSRRNIQYF.

This chain uses TRBV5-1 with TRBJ1-1, with D tentatively TRBD1 (5 bases). The V gene's germline CDR1 is SGHRS and CDR2 YFSETQ. The CDR3 consists of 14 residues. Trimming removed 4 bases from V and 1 base from J, with 11 bases in between. CDR3 residues: CASSLPTGNTEAFF. CDR3 DNA sequence: TGCGCCAGCAGCCTACCTACAGGGAACACTGAAGCTTTCTTT.